This T cell receptor (beta chain) was profiled in a study of OX40 agonist ivuxolimab in advanced cancers. Sequencing used immunoSEQ multiplex PCR; TCRdb keeps in-frame clones, though not all of them. The profile shows 65,000 to 80,000 clones, around 91% of them singletons. Trimming shortened V by 2 bases and J by 8 bases, and 16 bases separated the two germline ends. The CDR3 has 15 residues. Germline loops: CDR1 MNHNS, CDR2 SASEGT. J is TRBJ2-1 and V is TRBV6-1; tentatively, D is TRBD2 (7 bases). The specimen comprised CD4+ or CD8+ T cells sorted from blood, sampled in a trial of the OX40 agonist ivuxolimab. The receptor was derived from an adult with an advanced solid tumor such as melanoma, head and neck, liver or kidney cancer. CDR3: CASSEQRGGRYEQFF. DNA for the CDR3: TGTGCCAGCAGTGAACAGAGGGGGGGGAGGTATGAGCAGTTCTTC.